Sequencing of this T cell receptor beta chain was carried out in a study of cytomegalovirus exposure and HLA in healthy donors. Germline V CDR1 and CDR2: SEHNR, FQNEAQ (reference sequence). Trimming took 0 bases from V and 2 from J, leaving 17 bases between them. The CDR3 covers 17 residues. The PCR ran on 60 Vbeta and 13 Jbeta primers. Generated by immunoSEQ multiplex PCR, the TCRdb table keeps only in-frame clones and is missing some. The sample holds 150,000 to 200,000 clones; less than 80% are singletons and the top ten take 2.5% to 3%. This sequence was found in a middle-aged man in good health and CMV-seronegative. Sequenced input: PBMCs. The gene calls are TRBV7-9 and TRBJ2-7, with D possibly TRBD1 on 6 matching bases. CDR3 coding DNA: TGTGCCAGCAGCTTAGCGGGACACACAGTGGGACCCTACGAGCAGTACTTC. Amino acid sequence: CASSLAGHTVGPYEQYF.